These T cell receptor beta chains were read from a single sample in a study of blood T cell repertoires in COVID-19. The repertoire was sequenced with immunoSEQ multiplex PCR; TCRdb's copy has only in-frame clones and lacks some. The sample has around 230,000 clones; about 79% are singletons. The sequenced sample was peripheral blood. Receptors were obtained from a man aged 35 to 55 who had recovered from COVID-19. CDR3s include the opening cysteine and the closing phenylalanine or tryptophan. The D gene is left open where the match is weak.

j_gene	d_gene	v_gene	CDR3aa
TRBJ2-7	NA	TRBV7-2	CASSLQDSLYEQYF
TRBJ1-1	NA	TRBV29-1	CSVVPSLNTEAFF
TRBJ1-2	NA	TRBV7-2	CASSLAADRNYGYTF
TRBJ1-1	NA	TRBV30	CAWSWTVMNTEAFF
TRBJ2-3	NA	TRBV2	CASSGTGDTQYF
TRBJ2-2	NA	TRBV5-1	CASSLGAGDTGELFF
TRBJ1-5	TRBD1	TRBV5-1	CASSDGQGDPWHF
TRBJ2-3	NA	TRBV6-4	CASSDRAASTDTQYF
TRBJ2-1	TRBD1	TRBV30	CAWSLGTGTSYNEQFF
TRBJ2-7	NA	TRBV11-2	CASSSSAYEQYF
TRBJ1-5	NA	TRBV24-1	CATLRGHHQPQHF
TRBJ2-2	TRBD1	TRBV4-3	CASSQGTGGNTGELFF
TRBJ2-5	TRBD2	TRBV2	CASSETGGNETQYF
TRBJ2-4	NA	TRBV7-2	CASSSTPGENIQYF
TRBJ1-2	TRBD1	TRBV27	CASLPRFGTGATISYGYTF
TRBJ2-2	NA	TRBV7-8	CASSLGGRVNTGELFF